The 21 T cell receptor beta chains given below trace back to one sample, sequenced in a study of cytomegalovirus exposure and HLA in healthy donors. Amplification used 60 Vbeta primers and 13 Jbeta primers. The repertoire was sequenced with immunoSEQ multiplex PCR; TCRdb's copy has only in-frame clones and lacks some. The sample is made up of some 75,000 clones, and the top ten hold under 0.9% of it. Sequenced: PBMCs. These receptors all come from a boy between 10 and 17 years old in good health and CMV-seronegative.

V gene TRBV6-1 combines with J gene TRBJ1-5, with 8 bases matching TRBD1. V trimming: 4 bases; J trimming: 4 bases; junction bases outside the gene matches: 9. The CDR3 totals 16 residues. Germline lookup yields CDR1 MNHNS and CDR2 SASEGT. The CDR3 is CASSVTRTGQNQPQHF. The CDR3 coding sequence is TGTGCCAGCAGTGTAACAAGGACAGGGCAAAATCAGCCCCAGCATTTT.

The chain uses TRBV5-4 and TRBJ2-1; 9 bases align to TRBD1. The CDR3 has 16 amino acids. Germline CDR1 reads SGHNT; CDR2 reads YYREEE (reference sequence). The trim removed 6 bases at V and 5 bases at J, leaving 12 bases unmatched. The CDR3 bases are TGTGCCAGCACCACGGACTGGCGGGACAGGGACAATGAGCAGTTCTTC. It is translated as CASTTDWRDRDNEQFF.

The V gene is TRBV6-6, the J gene TRBJ1-1, with D possibly being TRBD1 (5 bases). Germline values: CDR1 MNHNY, CDR2 SVGAGI (reference sequence). This CDR3 has 14 amino acids. The V gene lost 7 bases and the J gene lost 5 bases, with 17 bases spanning the gap. Written as DNA, the CDR3 is TGTGCCAGCAACCCCGGGACTCGAGGGACTGAAGCTTTCTTT. The encoded protein is CASNPGTRGTEAFF.

The CDR3 spells CASRDRGGTEAFF. The CDR3 DNA sequence: TGTGCCAGTAGGGACAGGGGTGGGACTGAAGCTTTCTTT. The chain combines TRBV19 with TRBJ1-1; 9 positions agree with TRBD1. CDR1 is LNHDA and CDR2 is SQIVND in the germline V gene (reference sequence). The CDR3 consists of 13 residues. J gave up 5 bases and V 6 bases, and 4 bases lay outside the gene matches. Full variable domain (rest looked up from reference TRBV19 and TRBJ1-1): DGGITQSPKYLFRKEGQNVTLSCEQNLNHDAMYWYRQDPGQGLRLIYYSQIVNDFQKGDIAEGYSVSREKKESFPLTVTSAQKNPTAFYLCASRDRGGTEAFFGQGTRLTVV.

As regards this clone: The sample carries other DNA sequences with the same CDR3. The chain is built from TRBV30 and TRBJ1-1, with D possibly TRBD1 on 5 matching bases. Germline values: CDR1 GTSNPN, CDR2 SVGIG (reference sequence). The CDR3 is 13 residues long. The V gene lost 5 bases and the J gene lost 0 bases, with 10 bases spanning the gap. The CDR3 here is CAWVDRLNTEAFF. CDR3 nucleotides: TGTGCCTGGGTAGACAGATTGAACACTGAAGCTTTCTTT.

The chain joins TRBV19 to TRBJ1-2; 7 nucleotides line up with TRBD1. Germline values: CDR1 LNHDA, CDR2 SQIVND (reference sequence). V shed 5 bases, J shed 4 bases, and the junction held 16 bases outside the gene matches. The CDR3 has 17 residues. CDR3 coding DNA: TGTGCCAGTAGTCCCCCCGGCCCCCCGGGACAGAGCTATGGCTACACCTTC. Translated, it gives CASSPPGPPGQSYGYTF.

As regards this clone: The same CDR3 can be traced to other DNA sequences in this sample. This sequence joins TRBV9 and TRBJ2-7; unclear D gene. This CDR3 comprises 14 residues. V was cut by 0 bases and J by 4 bases, with 11 bases left in between. Per the germline V gene, CDR1 is SGDLS and CDR2 is YYNGEE. CDR3 coding DNA: TGTGCCAGCAGCGTAGGAGGAAGTAGTTACGAGCAGTACTTC. Translation gives CASSVGGSSYEQYF.

The CDR3 DNA reads TGTGCCTTCTTAAGTTCCGGTGCCCCGAACACTGAAGCTTTCTTT. This translates into CAFLSSGAPNTEAFF. This chain connects TRBV30 to TRBJ1-1; the D is unclear. With 7 bases removed from V and 1 base from J, the gap between germline ends came to 19 bases. This CDR3 is 15 amino acids long. Germline V gene lookup returns CDR1 GTSNPN and CDR2 SVGIG (reference sequence). The full variable domain, completed using reference TRBV30 and TRBJ1-1, is SQTIHQWPATLVQPVGSPLSLECTVEGTSNPNLYWYRQAAGRGLQLLFYSVGIGQISSEVPQNLSASRPQDRQFILSSKKLLLSDSGFYLCAFLSSGAPNTEAFFGQGTRLTVV.

The genes are TRBV10-3 and TRBJ1-2; the D is unclear. Germline loops: CDR1 ENHRY, CDR2 SYGVKD. The CDR3 is made up of 13 amino acids. The V and J ends lost 4 bases and 2 bases respectively, with 8 bases between them. The CDR3 DNA reads as TGTGCCATCAGTGTTCAACAGAACTATGGCTACACCTTC. Translation: CAISVQQNYGYTF.

The gene calls are TRBV7-2 and TRBJ1-4, with D possibly TRBD1 on 5 matching bases. Trimming shortened V by 3 bases and J by 1 base, and 9 bases separated the two germline ends. CDR3 size: 15 residues. Germline values: CDR1 SGHTA, CDR2 FQGNSA. The CDR3 loop reads CASSLGGETNEKLFF. The CDR3 nucleotides read TGTGCCAGCAGCTTGGGGGGGGAAACTAATGAAAAACTGTTTTTT.

The rearrangement joins TRBV10-1 to TRBJ2-5; D is perhaps TRBD2 (6 bases). Germline V lookup: CDR1 WNHNN, CDR2 SYGVQD (reference sequence). The CDR3 totals 16 residues. Deletions cut 0 bases from V and 1 base from J, with 12 bases between. The CDR3 DNA follows: TGCGCCAGCAGTGAGTCAACGGGACTCCCCCAAGAGACCCAGTACTTC. Translation gives CASSESTGLPQETQYF.

The CDR3 DNA reads TGTGCCAGCTCACCAGATACAGGGGGAGAGCAGTACTTC. Translated, it gives CASSPDTGGEQYF. The chain is built from TRBV18 and TRBJ2-7; TRBD1 agrees at 8 bases. Germline trimming cut 2 bases from V and 7 bases from J; bases unmatched to any gene: 4. There are 13 residues in the CDR3. The germline gives CDR1 KGHSH, CDR2 LQKENI.

In nucleotides, the CDR3 is TGTGCCAGCAGCTTAAGGAGAACAAACATTCAGTACTTC. Protein product: CASSLRRTNIQYF. The gene calls are TRBV13 and TRBJ2-4; D remains ambiguous. V was trimmed by 2 bases and J by 6 bases, leaving 8 bases between them. Per germline, CDR1 PRHDT and CDR2 FYEKMQ (reference sequence). CDR3 length: 13 residues. Together with reference TRBV13 and TRBJ2-4, the CDR3 gives the full variable domain: AAGVIQSPRHLIKEKRETATLKCYPIPRHDTVYWYQQGPGQDPQFLISFYEKMQSDKGSIPDRFSAQQFSDYHSELNMSSLELGDSALYFCASSLRRTNIQYFGAGTRLSVL.

The rearrangement links TRBV7-8 to TRBJ1-2, with D hard to call. The ends were cut back, 6 bases at V and 4 bases at J, with 15 bases in the middle. Germline CDR1 and CDR2: SGHVS and FQNEAQ. CDR3 length: 14 amino acids. The CDR3 DNA reads as TGTGCCAGCAGTTTCGACATGTGGCTCTATGGCTACACCTTC. Translation gives CASSFDMWLYGYTF.

This rearrangement joins TRBV10-1 to TRBJ2-1, with 11 bases fitting TRBD2. This CDR3 is built from 15 residues. Germline V gene data show CDR1 as WNHNN and CDR2 as SYGVQD (reference sequence). J gave up 8 bases and V 3 bases, and 6 bases lay outside the gene matches. The CDR3: CASSDTSGGFDEQFF. The DNA of the CDR3 is TGCGCCAGCAGTGATACTAGCGGGGGTTTCGATGAGCAGTTCTTC.

The chain couples TRBV19 to TRBJ1-4; D not certain. The CDR3 is made up of 15 amino acids. The V and J ends lost 3 bases and 1 base respectively, with 9 bases between them. CDR1 and CDR2 (germline): LNHDA, SQIVND (reference sequence). This chain's CDR3 is CASSIGRRTNEKLFF. In nucleotides, the CDR3 is TGTGCCAGTAGTATCGGGAGGAGAACTAATGAAAAACTGTTTTTT.

This chain links TRBV4-2 with TRBJ2-3; 14 bases fit TRBD2. Germline CDR1 and CDR2: LGHNA and YNFKEQ. The CDR3 length is 16 residues. The V gene end was trimmed by 5 bases and the J gene end by 5 bases; junction bases not matched to a gene: 6. The CDR3 loop is CASSTGTSGGGDTQYF. CDR3 DNA sequence: TGTGCCAGCAGCACCGGGACTAGCGGGGGTGGAGATACGCAGTATTTT.

The CDR3 sequence is CASSGPQGAGEKLFF. The CDR3 nucleotides are TGTGCCAGCTCCGGACCACAGGGGGCCGGTGAAAAACTGTTTTTT. The chain recombines TRBV18 with TRBJ1-4; TRBD1 matches 9 bases. Germline V lookup: CDR1 KGHSH, CDR2 LQKENI. Trimming cost V 6 bases and J 7 bases; bases outside gene matches: 9. CDR3 length: 15 amino acids.

The V and J genes are TRBV10-3 and TRBJ1-1, with TRBD1 matching over 9 bases. Losses at the gene ends were 0 bases for V and 6 bases for J; bases not matched to a gene: 11. The CDR3 spans 17 residues. Germline V gene sequence: CDR1 ENHRY, CDR2 SYGVKD. In DNA, the CDR3 is TGTGCCATCAGTGAGTCGGGACAGGGCGTGTTAGATTCTGAAGCTTTCTTT. Amino acids: CAISESGQGVLDSEAFF.

This chain links TRBV9 with TRBJ1-1; D not certain. Germline assignment: CDR1 SGDLS and CDR2 YYNGEE. The CDR3 is 12 amino acids. Trimming took 0 bases from V and 4 from J, leaving 4 bases between them. CDR3 sequence (DNA): TGTGCCAGCAGCGTAGGTCGCACTGAAGCTTTCTTT. This translates into CASSVGRTEAFF. The whole variable domain, filled in from reference TRBV9 and TRBJ1-1, reads DSGVTQTPKHLITATGQRVTLRCSPRSGDLSVYWYQQSLDQGLQFLIQYYNGEERAKGNILERFSAQQFPDLHSELNLSSLELGDSALYFCASSVGRTEAFFGQGTRLTVV.

The chain carries TRBV2 and TRBJ1-6; 9 bases are shared with TRBD1. Per germline, CDR1 SNHLY and CDR2 FYNNEI. V was pared by 11 bases and J by 9 bases, with 8 bases of the junction left unmatched. The CDR3 loop spans 13 amino acids. The CDR3 protein is CAGRQGVGSPLHF. CDR3 bases: TGTGCCGGGCGACAGGGGGTTGGTTCACCCCTCCACTTT. The variable domain in full, with the rest retrieved from reference TRBV2 and TRBJ1-6, is EPEVTQTPSHQVTQMGQEVILRCVPISNHLYFYWYRQILGQKVEFLVSFYNNEISEKSEIFDDQFSVERPDGSNFTLKIRSTKLEDSAMYFCAGRQGVGSPLHFGNGTRLTVT.